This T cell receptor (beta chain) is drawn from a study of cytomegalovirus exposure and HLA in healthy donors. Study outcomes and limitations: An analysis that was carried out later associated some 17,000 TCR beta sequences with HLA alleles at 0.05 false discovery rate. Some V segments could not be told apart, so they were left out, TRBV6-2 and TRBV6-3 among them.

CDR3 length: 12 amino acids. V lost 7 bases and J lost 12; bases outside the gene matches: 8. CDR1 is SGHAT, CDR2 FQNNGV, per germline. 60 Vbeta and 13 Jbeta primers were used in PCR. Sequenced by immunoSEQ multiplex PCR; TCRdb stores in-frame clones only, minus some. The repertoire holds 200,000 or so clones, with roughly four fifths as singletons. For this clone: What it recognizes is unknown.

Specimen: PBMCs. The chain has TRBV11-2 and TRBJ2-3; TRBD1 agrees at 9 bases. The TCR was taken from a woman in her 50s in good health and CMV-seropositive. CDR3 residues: CASTEQQGAQYF. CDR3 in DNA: TGTGCCAGCACCGAACAACAGGGGGCCCAGTATTTT.